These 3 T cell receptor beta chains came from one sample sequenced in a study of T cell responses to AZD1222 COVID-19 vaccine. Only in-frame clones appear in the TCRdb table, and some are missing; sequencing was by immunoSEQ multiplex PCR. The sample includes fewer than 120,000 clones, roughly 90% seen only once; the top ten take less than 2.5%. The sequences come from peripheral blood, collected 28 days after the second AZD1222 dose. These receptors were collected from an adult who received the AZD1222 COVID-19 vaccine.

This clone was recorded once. CDR3 loop: CASSSPPGNWETQYF. DNA of the CDR3: TGCGCCAGCAGCTCACCACCAGGGAATTGGGAGACCCAGTACTTC. The V call is TRBV5-1, the J call TRBJ2-5, with TRBD1 as a possible D gene (5 bases). This CDR3 region has 15 residues. From germline, CDR1 is SGHRS and CDR2 YFSETQ. Trimming removed 3 bases from V and 5 bases from J, with 17 bases in between. Full variable domain (missing parts from reference TRBV5-1 and TRBJ2-5): KAGVTQTPRYLIKTRGQQVTLSCSPISGHRSVSWYQQTPGQGLQFLFEYFSETQRNKGNFPGRFSGRQFSNSRSEMNVSTLELGDSALYLCASSSPPGNWETQYFGPGTRLLVL.

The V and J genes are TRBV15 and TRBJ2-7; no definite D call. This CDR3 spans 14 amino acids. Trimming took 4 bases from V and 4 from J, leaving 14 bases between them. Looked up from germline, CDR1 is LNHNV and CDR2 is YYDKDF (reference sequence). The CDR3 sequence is CATSIEPQLYEQYF. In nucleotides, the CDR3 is TGTGCCACCAGCATCGAGCCCCAGTTGTACGAGCAGTACTTC.

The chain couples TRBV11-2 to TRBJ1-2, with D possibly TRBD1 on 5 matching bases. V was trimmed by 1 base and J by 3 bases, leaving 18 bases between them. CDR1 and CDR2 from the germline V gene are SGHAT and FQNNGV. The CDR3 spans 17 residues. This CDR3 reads CASSLGGGYQVYYGYTF. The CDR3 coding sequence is TGTGCCAGCAGCTTAGGGGGGGGTTACCAAGTCTACTATGGCTACACCTTC.